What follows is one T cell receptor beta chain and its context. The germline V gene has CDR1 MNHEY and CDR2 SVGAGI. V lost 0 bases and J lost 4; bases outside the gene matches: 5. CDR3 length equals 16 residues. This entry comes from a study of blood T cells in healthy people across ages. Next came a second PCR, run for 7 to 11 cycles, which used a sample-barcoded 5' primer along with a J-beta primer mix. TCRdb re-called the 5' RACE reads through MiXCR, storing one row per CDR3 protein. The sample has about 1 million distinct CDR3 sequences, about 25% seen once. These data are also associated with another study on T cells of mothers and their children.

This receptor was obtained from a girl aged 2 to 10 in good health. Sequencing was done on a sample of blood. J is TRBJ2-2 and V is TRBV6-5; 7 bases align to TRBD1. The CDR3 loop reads CASSYSDRAPTGELFF. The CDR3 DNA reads TGTGCCAGCAGTTACTCCGACAGGGCACCCACCGGGGAGCTGTTTTTT.